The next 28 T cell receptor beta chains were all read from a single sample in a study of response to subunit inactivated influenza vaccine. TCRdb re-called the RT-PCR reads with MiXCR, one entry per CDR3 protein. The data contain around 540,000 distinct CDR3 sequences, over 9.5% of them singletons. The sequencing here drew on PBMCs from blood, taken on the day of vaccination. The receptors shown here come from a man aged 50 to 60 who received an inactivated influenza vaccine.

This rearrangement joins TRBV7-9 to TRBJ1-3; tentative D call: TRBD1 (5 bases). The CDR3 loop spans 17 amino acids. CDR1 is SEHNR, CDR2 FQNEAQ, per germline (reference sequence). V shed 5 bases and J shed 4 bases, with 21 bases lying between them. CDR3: CASSLFRDPRSGNTIYF. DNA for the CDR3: TGTGCCAGCAGCCTGTTCCGGGACCCACGGTCGGGAAACACCATATATTTT.

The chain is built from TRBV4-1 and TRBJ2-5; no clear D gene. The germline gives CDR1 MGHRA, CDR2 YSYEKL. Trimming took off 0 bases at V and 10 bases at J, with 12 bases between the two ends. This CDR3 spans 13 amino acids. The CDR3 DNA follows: TGCGCCAGCAGCCAAGAAAACTGGGCGATCCAGTACTTC. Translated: CASSQENWAIQYF.

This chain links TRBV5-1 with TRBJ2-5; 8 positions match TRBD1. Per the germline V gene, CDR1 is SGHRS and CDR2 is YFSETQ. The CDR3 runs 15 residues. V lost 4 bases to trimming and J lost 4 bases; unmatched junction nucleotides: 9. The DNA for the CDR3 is TGCGCCAGCAGCCCCCGACAGGGGCGTTCAGAGACCCAGTACTTC. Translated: CASSPRQGRSETQYF.

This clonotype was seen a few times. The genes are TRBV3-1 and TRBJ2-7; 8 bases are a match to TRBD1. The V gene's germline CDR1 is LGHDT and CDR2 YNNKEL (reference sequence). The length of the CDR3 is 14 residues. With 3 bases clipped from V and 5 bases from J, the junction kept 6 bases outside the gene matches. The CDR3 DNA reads TGTGCCAGCAGCCACCTCGCGGGACAGGACGAGCAGTACTTC. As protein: CASSHLAGQDEQYF.

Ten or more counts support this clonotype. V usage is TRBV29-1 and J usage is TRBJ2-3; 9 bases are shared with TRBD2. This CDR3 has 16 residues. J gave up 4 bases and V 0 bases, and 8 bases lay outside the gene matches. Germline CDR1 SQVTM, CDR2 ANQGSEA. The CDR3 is CSVEDQAGGLADTQYF. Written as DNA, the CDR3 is TGCAGCGTTGAAGACCAAGCGGGGGGTTTGGCAGATACGCAGTATTTT.

In DNA form, the CDR3 reads TGTGCCAGCAGTTTATCGTTCGGGGAGGGCAATCAGCCCCAGCATTTT. Encoded protein: CASSLSFGEGNQPQHF. The rearrangement uses TRBV27 and TRBJ1-5, with unresolved D. Germline V gene data show CDR1 as MNHEY and CDR2 as SMNVEV (reference sequence). V shed 0 bases and J shed 2 bases, with 11 bases lying between them. This CDR3 has 16 amino acids.

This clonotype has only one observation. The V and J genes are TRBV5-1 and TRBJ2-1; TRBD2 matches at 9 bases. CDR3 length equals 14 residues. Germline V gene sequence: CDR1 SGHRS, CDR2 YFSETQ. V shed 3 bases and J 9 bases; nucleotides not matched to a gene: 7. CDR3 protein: CASSSGGGAREQFF. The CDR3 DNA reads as TGCGCCAGCAGCTCTGGCGGGGGGGCCCGTGAGCAGTTCTTC.

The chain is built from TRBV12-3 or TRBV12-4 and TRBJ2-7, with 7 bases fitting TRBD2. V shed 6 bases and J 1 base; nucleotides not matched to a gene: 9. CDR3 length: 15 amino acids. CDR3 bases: TGTGCCAGCAGCCTTGGACTAGGGAATTCCTACGAGCAGTACTTC. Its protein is CASSLGLGNSYEQYF.

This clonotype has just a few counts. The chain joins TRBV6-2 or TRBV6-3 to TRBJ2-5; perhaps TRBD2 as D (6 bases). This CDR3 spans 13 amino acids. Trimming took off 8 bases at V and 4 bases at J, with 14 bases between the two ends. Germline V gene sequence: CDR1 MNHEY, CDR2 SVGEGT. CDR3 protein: CASAMIGRETQYF. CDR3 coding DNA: TGTGCCAGCGCTATGATCGGGAGAGAGACCCAGTACTTC.

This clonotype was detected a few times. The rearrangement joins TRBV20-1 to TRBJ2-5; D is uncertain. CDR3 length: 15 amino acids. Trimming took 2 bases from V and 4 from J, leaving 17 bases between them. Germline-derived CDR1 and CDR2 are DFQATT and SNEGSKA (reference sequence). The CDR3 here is CSARPFVLDAETQYF. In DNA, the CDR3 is TGCAGTGCTAGACCCTTCGTCCTGGACGCAGAGACCCAGTACTTC.

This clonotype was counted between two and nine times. In DNA form, the CDR3 reads TGTGCCAGCAGTTCCACACCTTCTGGGGCCAACGTCCTGACTTTC. Encoded protein: CASSSTPSGANVLTF. This rearrangement joins TRBV12-3 or TRBV12-4 to TRBJ2-6; the D is unclear. CDR3 size: 15 residues. V was shortened by 4 bases and J by 1 base, with 8 bases between the two germline ends.

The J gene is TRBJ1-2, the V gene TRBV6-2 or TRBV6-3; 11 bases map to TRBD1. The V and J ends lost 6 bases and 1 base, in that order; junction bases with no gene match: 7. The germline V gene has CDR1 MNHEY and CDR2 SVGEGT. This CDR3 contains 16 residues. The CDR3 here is CASRRTGGAGNYGYTF. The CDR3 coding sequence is TGTGCCAGCAGACGGACAGGGGGCGCTGGTAACTATGGCTACACCTTC.

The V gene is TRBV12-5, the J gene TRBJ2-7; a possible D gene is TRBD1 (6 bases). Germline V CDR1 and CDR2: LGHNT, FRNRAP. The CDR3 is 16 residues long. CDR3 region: CASTQDLLGGSDEQYF. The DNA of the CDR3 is TGTGCCAGCACCCAAGATTTGTTAGGGGGTAGCGACGAGCAGTACTTC.

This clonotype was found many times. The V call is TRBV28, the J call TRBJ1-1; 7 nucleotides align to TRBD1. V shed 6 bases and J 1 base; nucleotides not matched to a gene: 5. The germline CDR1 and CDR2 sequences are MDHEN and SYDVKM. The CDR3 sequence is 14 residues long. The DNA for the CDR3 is TGTGCCAGCAGGGAGCACAGGGGGAACACTGAAGCTTTCTTT. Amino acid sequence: CASREHRGNTEAFF.

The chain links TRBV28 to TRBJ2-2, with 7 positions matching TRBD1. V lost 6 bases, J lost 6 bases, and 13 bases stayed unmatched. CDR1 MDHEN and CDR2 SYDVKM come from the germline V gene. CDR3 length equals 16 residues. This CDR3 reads CASSQLVGGKAGELFF. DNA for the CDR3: TGTGCCAGCAGCCAACTCGTAGGGGGCAAAGCCGGGGAGCTGTTTTTT. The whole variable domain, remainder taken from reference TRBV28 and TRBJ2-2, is DVKVTQSSRYLVKRTGEKVFLECVQDMDHENMFWYRQDPGLGLRLIYFSYDVKMKEKGDIPEGYSVSREKKERFSLILESASTNQTSMYLCASSQLVGGKAGELFFGEGSRLTVL.

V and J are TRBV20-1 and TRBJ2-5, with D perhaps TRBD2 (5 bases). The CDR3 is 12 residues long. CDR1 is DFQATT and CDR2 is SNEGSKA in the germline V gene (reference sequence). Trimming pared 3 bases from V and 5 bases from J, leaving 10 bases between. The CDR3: CSARRIAETQYF. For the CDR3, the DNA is TGCAGTGCTAGGCGGATAGCGGAGACCCAGTACTTC.

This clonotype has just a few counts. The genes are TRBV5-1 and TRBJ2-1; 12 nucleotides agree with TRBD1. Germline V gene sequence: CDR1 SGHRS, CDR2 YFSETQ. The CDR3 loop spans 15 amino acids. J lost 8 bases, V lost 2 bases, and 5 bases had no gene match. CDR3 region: CASSFGTGGGDEQFF. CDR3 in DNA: TGCGCCAGCAGCTTCGGGACAGGGGGCGGGGATGAGCAGTTCTTC.

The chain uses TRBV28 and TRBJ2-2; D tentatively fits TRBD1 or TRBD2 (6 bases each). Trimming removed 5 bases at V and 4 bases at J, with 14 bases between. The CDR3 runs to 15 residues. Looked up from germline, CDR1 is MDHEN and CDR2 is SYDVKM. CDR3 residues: CASSTGAMSTGELFF. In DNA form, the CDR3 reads TGTGCCAGCAGTACGGGGGCGATGAGCACCGGGGAGCTGTTTTTT.

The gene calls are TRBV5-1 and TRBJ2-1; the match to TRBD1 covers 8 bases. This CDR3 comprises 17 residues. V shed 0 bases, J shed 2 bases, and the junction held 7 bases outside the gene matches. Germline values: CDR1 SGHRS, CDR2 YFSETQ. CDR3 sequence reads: CASSLASGQGPYNEQFF. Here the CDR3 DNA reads TGCGCCAGCAGCTTGGCCTCCGGACAGGGACCCTACAATGAGCAGTTCTTC.

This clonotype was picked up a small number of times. Here the CDR3 DNA reads TGTGCCACCAGTGATTGGGACAGCAATGAGCAGTTCTTC. Encoded protein: CATSDWDSNEQFF. This sequence joins TRBV24-1 and TRBJ2-1; 7 bases agree with TRBD1. Trimming cost V 2 bases and J 6 bases; bases outside gene matches: 0. Germline assignment: CDR1 KGHDR and CDR2 SFDVKD. This CDR3 is built from 13 residues.

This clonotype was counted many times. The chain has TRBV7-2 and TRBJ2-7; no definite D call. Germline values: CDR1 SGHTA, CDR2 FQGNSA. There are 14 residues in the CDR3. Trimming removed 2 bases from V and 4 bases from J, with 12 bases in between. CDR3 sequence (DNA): TGTGCCAGCAGCTTATATGGCGGATCGTACGAGCAGTACTTC. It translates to CASSLYGGSYEQYF.

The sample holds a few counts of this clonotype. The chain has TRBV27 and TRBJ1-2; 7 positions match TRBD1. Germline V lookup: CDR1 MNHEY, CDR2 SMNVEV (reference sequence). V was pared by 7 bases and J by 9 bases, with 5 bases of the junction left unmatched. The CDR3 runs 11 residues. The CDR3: CASKTGSRYTF. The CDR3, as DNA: TGTGCCAGCAAGACAGGGAGCCGCTACACCTTC.

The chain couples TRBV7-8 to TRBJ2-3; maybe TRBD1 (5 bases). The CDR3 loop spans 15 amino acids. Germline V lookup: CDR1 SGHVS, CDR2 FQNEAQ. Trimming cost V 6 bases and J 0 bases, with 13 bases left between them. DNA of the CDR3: TGTGCCAGCAGACACAGGATCTTTAGCACAGATACGCAGTATTTT. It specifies CASRHRIFSTDTQYF.

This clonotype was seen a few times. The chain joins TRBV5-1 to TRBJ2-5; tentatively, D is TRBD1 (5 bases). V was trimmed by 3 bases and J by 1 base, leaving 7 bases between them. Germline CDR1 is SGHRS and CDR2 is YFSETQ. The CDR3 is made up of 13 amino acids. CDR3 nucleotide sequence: TGCGCCAGCAGCTGGACACTCCAAGAGACCCAGTACTTC. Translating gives CASSWTLQETQYF.

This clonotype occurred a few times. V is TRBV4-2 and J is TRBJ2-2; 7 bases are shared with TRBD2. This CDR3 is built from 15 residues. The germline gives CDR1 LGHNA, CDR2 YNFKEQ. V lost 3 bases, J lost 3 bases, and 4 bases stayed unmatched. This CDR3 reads CASSQLGGYTGELFF. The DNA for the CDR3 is TGTGCCAGCAGCCAGCTCGGGGGGTACACCGGGGAGCTGTTTTTT.

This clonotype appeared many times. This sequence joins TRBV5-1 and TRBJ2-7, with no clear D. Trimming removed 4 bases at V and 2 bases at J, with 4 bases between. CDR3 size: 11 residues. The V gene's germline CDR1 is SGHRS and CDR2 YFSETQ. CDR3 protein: CASSGTYEQYF. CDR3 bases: TGCGCCAGCAGCGGTACCTACGAGCAGTACTTC.

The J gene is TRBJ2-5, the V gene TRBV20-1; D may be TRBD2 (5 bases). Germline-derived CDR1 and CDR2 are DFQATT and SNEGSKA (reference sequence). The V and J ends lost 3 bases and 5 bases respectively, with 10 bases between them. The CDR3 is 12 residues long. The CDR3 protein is CSASSPGETQYF. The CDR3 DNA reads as TGCAGTGCTAGTTCACCGGGGGAGACCCAGTACTTC.

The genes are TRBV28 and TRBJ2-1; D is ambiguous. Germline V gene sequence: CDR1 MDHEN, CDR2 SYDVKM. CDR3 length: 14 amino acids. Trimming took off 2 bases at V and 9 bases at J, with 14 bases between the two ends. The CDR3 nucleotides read TGTGCCAGCAGTTTAGGGCAGCTGGTTGGTGAGCAGTTCTTC. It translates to CASSLGQLVGEQFF.